These 25 T cell receptor beta chains were all obtained from the same sample, sequenced in a study of T cell clonality in common variable immunodeficiency. The study, taken as a whole, reports: Reportedly, TCR beta sequences from common variable immunodeficiency showed fewer deletions and N-nucleotide insertions.

Produced via immunoSEQ multiplex PCR; TCRdb's table is partial and in-frame only. Recorded here are just over 20,000 clones, none singletons. Their cognate antigens are unknown. Sequenced sample: peripheral blood mononuclear cells. Source of these receptors: a human donor with common variable immunodeficiency.

In its sample, this clone was seen many times. CDR3 sequence reads: CASSRMTGAIDTQYF. The sequenced part of the CDR3 DNA is TGCGCCAGCAGCCGCATGACAGGGGCCATAGATACG. The genes are TRBV4-1 and TRBJ2-3; 8 nucleotides match TRBD1. The read is 3 residues too short to cover the CDR3 end, so that end is filled in from the germline J gene. The V gene's germline CDR1 is MGHRA and CDR2 YSYEKL. The CDR3 totals 15 residues. Trimming at V came to 4 bases and at J to 5 bases, leaving 8 bases not matched to a gene.

In this sample, this clone turned up many times. A junction end diverges from the germline sequence, so it may reflect a read error. The read is 3 residues too short to cover the CDR3 end, so that end is filled in from the germline J gene. J is TRBJ2-3 and V is TRBV4-2; 8 positions agree with TRBD1. The CDR3 has 13 residues. CDR1 and CDR2 from the germline V gene are LGHNA and YNFKEQ. CDR3 bases read: TGCGCCAGCAGCCAGGGGGCCACAGATACG. It translates to CASSQGATDT. The whole CDR3 region reads CASSQGATDTQYF.

Within the sample, this clone is medium-sized. Sequencing ends 3 residues short of the CDR3 end; the germline J gene provides the rest. This rearrangement joins TRBV20-1 to TRBJ2-2; tentatively, D is TRBD2 (7 bases). The CDR3 totals 15 residues. The germline CDR1 and CDR2 sequences are DFQATT and SNEGSKA (reference sequence). Trimming cost V 7 bases and J 5 bases, with 20 bases left between them. This CDR3 reads CSVMGGPSGTGELFF. The covered CDR3 bases are TGCAGTGTCATGGGGGGGCCCTCCGGAACCGGGGAG.

This clone was seen many times. The read terminates 3 residues ahead of where the CDR3 ends, so the germline J gene completes it. The rearrangement links TRBV6-2 or TRBV6-3 to TRBJ2-4; no clear D. The V and J ends lost 5 bases and 7 bases respectively, with 9 bases between them. The CDR3 covers 12 residues. Per germline, CDR1 MNHEY and CDR2 SVGEGT. The CDR3 region is CASSPTANIQYF. The sequenced CDR3 bases are TGTGCCAGCAGTCCCACAGCCAACATT.

Many counts were recorded for this clone. Read data end 3 residues before the CDR3 end; the end is taken from the germline J gene. The chain couples TRBV6-2 or TRBV6-3 to TRBJ1-5, with 10 positions matching TRBD1. This CDR3 comprises 16 residues. Trimming cost V 5 bases and J 4 bases; bases outside gene matches: 8. Looked up from germline, CDR1 is MNHEY and CDR2 is SVGEGT. CDR3 DNA, as far as it was read: TGTGCCAGCAGTACCGGGACAGGGGTAGGAAATCAGCCC. It translates to CASSTGTGVGNQP. The entire CDR3 protein reads CASSTGTGVGNQPQHF.

This clone has only a few counts. The CDR3 is cut off 3 residues early in the read; its end comes from the germline J gene. The chain employs TRBV20-1 and TRBJ1-5; 8 bases agree with TRBD1. This CDR3 comprises 18 residues. The V gene end was trimmed by 6 bases and the J gene end by 2 bases; junction bases not matched to a gene: 18. The germline V gene has CDR1 DFQATT and CDR2 SNEGSKA (reference sequence). The part of the CDR3 DNA that was read is TGCAGTGCGTATACAGGGGGTGGGGGATTCGCGGGCAATCAGCCC. This translates into CSAYTGGGGFAGNQP. From start to end, the CDR3 is CSAYTGGGGFAGNQPQHF.

This clone came up many times. The missing CDR3 end, 3 residues past where the read stops, is filled in from the germline J gene. The rearrangement joins TRBV5-1 to TRBJ2-3; 8 bases map to TRBD1. The CDR3 extends over 17 amino acids. Trimming took 0 bases from V and 4 from J; bases not matched to a gene: 10. CDR1 is SGHRS, CDR2 YFSETQ, per germline. The part of the CDR3 DNA that was read is TGCGCCAGCAGCTTGGGAACACCGACAGGGGAAGCAGATACG. This translates into CASSLGTPTGEADT. The whole CDR3 region reads CASSLGTPTGEADTQYF.

This clone came up many times. The read ends 3 residues before the CDR3 terminus; that terminus is restored from the germline J gene. V gene TRBV12-3 or TRBV12-4 combines with J gene TRBJ2-7; 7 bases fit TRBD1. CDR3 length equals 14 residues. The V gene end was trimmed by 5 bases and the J gene end by 4 bases; junction bases not matched to a gene: 8. CDR3: CASSTTGPGYEQYF. The sequenced part of the CDR3 DNA is TGTGCCAGCAGTACGACAGGGCCTGGGTACGAG.

This clone was detected many times. The read ends 3 residues before the CDR3 terminus; that terminus is restored from the germline J gene. The chain recombines TRBV7-6 with TRBJ2-7, with 9 bases matching TRBD1. The V and J ends lost 5 bases and 4 bases, in that order; junction bases with no gene match: 6. This CDR3 comprises 14 residues. The germline gives CDR1 SGHVS, CDR2 FNYEAQ. Incomplete CDR3 DNA: TGTGCCAGCAGCCAAAGGGACAGGGTGTACGAG. Its translation is CASSQRDRVYE. The CDR3 in its entirety is CASSQRDRVYEQYF.

This clone was found many times. The read terminates 3 residues before the CDR3 end, so the remaining end is supplied by the germline J gene. The rearrangement joins TRBV20-1 to TRBJ2-3; 12 positions agree with TRBD2. Germline lookup yields CDR1 DFQATT and CDR2 SNEGSKA (reference sequence). Germline trimming cut 8 bases from V and 4 bases from J; bases unmatched to any gene: 10. There are 15 residues in the CDR3. The DNA read from the CDR3 is TGCAGTACCACTCTAGCGGGGGGGCCGGCAGATACG. Amino acid sequence: CSTTLAGGPADT. The whole CDR3 reads CSTTLAGGPADTQYF.

In its sample, this clone was seen many times. The CDR3 end lies 3 residues beyond the end of the read and is filled in from the germline J gene. The chain combines TRBV20-1 with TRBJ2-1; TRBD2 aligns across 12 bases. Germline values: CDR1 DFQATT, CDR2 SNEGSKA (reference sequence). V lost 6 bases to trimming and J lost 6 bases; unmatched junction nucleotides: 6. The CDR3 consists of 14 residues. CDR3 DNA (partial): TGCAGTGCCCTACTAGCGGGGGGCCTCAATGAG. Translating gives CSALLAGGLNE. The entire CDR3 is CSALLAGGLNEQFF.

The table lists this clone with many counts. Read coverage stops 3 residues before the CDR3 terminus; the germline J gene supplies the remainder. This chain links TRBV10-3 with TRBJ2-1; 14 bases line up with TRBD2. The germline V gene has CDR1 ENHRY and CDR2 SYGVKD. With V trimmed by 2 bases and J by 9 bases, 6 bases remained unmatched. The CDR3 spans 16 residues. Partial CDR3 DNA: TGTGCCATCAGTGAGCGACTAGCGGGGGGGCCGGCTGAG. Residues: CAISERLAGGPAE. The CDR3 as a whole reads CAISERLAGGPAEQFF.

This clone was found many times. The CDR3: CASSGTSGGRSYNEQFF. The CDR3 bases that were read are TGTGCCAGTAGTGGGACTAGCGGGGGCAGAAGCTACAATGAG. The genes are TRBV19 and TRBJ2-1; 14 bases are shared with TRBD2. The read halts 3 residues ahead of the CDR3 end, with the missing end drawn from the germline J gene. V dropped 5 bases and J dropped 3; count of bases not matched to a gene: 6. CDR3 length: 17 residues. Looked up from germline, CDR1 is LNHDA and CDR2 is SQIVND (reference sequence).

A remark on this clone: The read stops 3 residues short of the end of the CDR3; the missing end is completed from the germline J gene. The chain uses TRBV10-2 and TRBJ2-1, with D possibly matching TRBD1 (6 bases). Germline V gives CDR1 WSHSY, CDR2 SAAADI. V was cut by 3 bases and J by 0 bases, with 21 bases left in between. This CDR3 comprises 19 residues. This CDR3 is CASSDRGRGVRSSYNEQFF. CDR3 DNA, as far as it was read: TGCGCCAGCAGTGATCGGGGCAGGGGAGTTCGGAGCTCCTACAATGAG.

This clone was observed at least ten times. The CDR3 extends 3 residues past the end of the read, so its final part is completed from the germline J gene. The chain employs TRBV19 and TRBJ2-1; TRBD1 matches 8 bases. The germline gives CDR1 LNHDA, CDR2 SQIVND (reference sequence). This CDR3 comprises 19 residues. The junction had 10 bases not matched to a gene; V was cut back by 0 bases and J by 0 bases. CDR3 amino acids: CASSIDSRGLLLSYNEQFF. The sequenced part of the CDR3 DNA is TGTGCCAGTAGTATAGATAGCAGGGGGCTTCTTCTCTCCTACAATGAG.

In this sample, this clone turned up many times. The CDR3 goes on 3 residues after the read ends, and that part is filled in from the germline J gene. V usage is TRBV5-1 and J usage is TRBJ2-2; possibly TRBD1 or TRBD2 for D (5 bases each). The CDR3 length is 14 residues. CDR1 and CDR2 from the germline V gene are SGHRS and YFSETQ. V was clipped by 0 bases and J by 7 bases, with 10 bases between them. The CDR3 DNA, read in part, is TGCGCCAGCAGCTTGGGAGGGGCGGACGGGGAG. It specifies CASSLGGADGE. Given in full, the CDR3 is CASSLGGADGELFF.

The table lists this clone with many counts. The CDR3 extends 3 residues past the end of the read, so its final part is completed from the germline J gene. The V call is TRBV5-6, the J call TRBJ2-1, with 7 bases lining up with TRBD2. CDR3 size: 14 residues. Germline V lookup: CDR1 SGHDT, CDR2 YYEEEE. The J segment lost 4 bases and the V segment lost 3 bases, leaving 4 bases of the junction unmatched. The CDR3 spells CASSSERGYNEQFF. Partial CDR3 DNA: TGTGCCAGCAGCTCGGAGCGGGGATACAATGAG.

There are many counts of this clone. The read ends 3 residues shy of where the CDR3 ends; the end is completed using the germline J gene. The V and J genes are TRBV6-1 and TRBJ2-3, with TRBD2 matching 9 bases. The CDR3 is 16 residues long. Germline CDR1 is MNHNS and CDR2 is SASEGT. J gave up 5 bases and V 3 bases, and 9 bases lay outside the gene matches. CDR3 sequence reads: CASSDFAGGLGDTQYF. Incomplete CDR3 DNA: TGTGCCAGCAGTGATTTTGCGGGGGGGCTGGGAGATACG.

This clone is judged medium-sized (0.01 to 0.1%). Sequencing ends 3 residues short of the CDR3 end; the germline J gene provides the rest. The chain joins TRBV10-1 to TRBJ1-2, with D uncertain. This CDR3 region has 13 residues. CDR1 is WNHNN, CDR2 SYGVQD, per germline (reference sequence). V was cut by 2 bases and J by 4 bases, with 8 bases left in between. CDR3 bases read: TGCGCCAGCAGTGAGGCGGGAACCTATGGC. Protein product: CASSEAGTYG. The complete CDR3 reads CASSEAGTYGYTF.

The table lists this clone with many counts. The read comes to an end 3 residues before the CDR3 does, leaving the germline J gene to fill in the end. This rearrangement joins TRBV5-1 to TRBJ2-2; 7 bases fit TRBD1. Germline lookup yields CDR1 SGHRS and CDR2 YFSETQ. Trimming cost V 4 bases and J 6 bases; bases outside gene matches: 3. This CDR3 is 13 amino acids long. The CDR3 protein is CASSPQGSGELFF. The covered CDR3 bases are TGCGCCAGCAGCCCACAGGGGTCCGGGGAG.

This clone was picked up many times. The sequenced fragment ends 3 residues before the CDR3 boundary, so the rest is inferred from the germline J gene. This chain links TRBV2 with TRBJ2-6, with unresolved D. Germline V gene sequence: CDR1 SNHLY, CDR2 FYNNEI. The CDR3 runs 14 residues. The ends were cut back, 4 bases at V and 0 bases at J, with 4 bases in the middle. The CDR3 spells CASSGGSGANVLTF. Incomplete CDR3 DNA: TGTGCCAGCAGTGGCGGCTCTGGGGCCAACGTC. The entire variable domain, with the rest obtained from reference TRBV2 and TRBJ2-6, is as follows: EPEVTQTPSHQVTQMGQEVILRCVPISNHLYFYWYRQILGQKVEFLVSFYNNEISEKSEIFDDQFSVERPDGSNFTLKIRSTKLEDSAMYFCASSGGSGANVLTFGAGSRLTVL.

On this clone itself: The read stops 3 residues short of the end of the CDR3; the missing end is completed from the germline J gene. The V call is TRBV30, the J call TRBJ1-1; D gene unclear. The germline CDR1 and CDR2 sequences are GTSNPN and SVGIG (reference sequence). The V gene lost 8 bases and the J gene lost 1 base, with 11 bases spanning the gap. The CDR3 is 12 residues long. CDR3 in amino acids: CARSSGNTEAFF. The DNA read from the CDR3 is TGTGCCCGGTCGTCAGGGAACACTGAA.

This clone occurred many times. Read sequence stops 3 residues before the CDR3 end, and the germline J gene provides the missing end. The chain joins TRBV28 to TRBJ1-2; TRBD1 aligns across 7 bases. V shed 5 bases, J shed 4 bases, and the junction held 7 bases outside the gene matches. This CDR3 comprises 14 residues. Germline V CDR1 and CDR2: MDHEN, SYDVKM. CDR3 sequence: CASSTGALGYGYTF. Partial CDR3 DNA: TGTGCCAGCAGTACAGGGGCGTTGGGCTATGGC.

This clone was recorded at least ten times. The CDR3 loop is CSARASSGGASQETQYF. The DNA read from the CDR3 is TGCAGTGCTAGAGCTTCTAGCGGGGGGGCAAGTCAAGAGACC. The chain carries TRBV20-1 and TRBJ2-5, with TRBD2 identical over 12 bases. The missing CDR3 end, 3 residues past where the read stops, is filled in from the germline J gene. V shed 1 base, J shed 2 bases, and the junction held 8 bases outside the gene matches. CDR1 and CDR2 (germline): DFQATT, SNEGSKA (reference sequence). This CDR3 contains 17 residues.

This clone was observed many times. The CDR3 end lies 3 residues beyond the end of the read and is filled in from the germline J gene. This chain joins TRBV20-1 and TRBJ1-6; 9 bases map to TRBD1. This CDR3 contains 15 residues. Trimming took 3 bases from V and 10 from J; bases not matched to a gene: 10. Germline values: CDR1 DFQATT, CDR2 SNEGSKA (reference sequence). CDR3 DNA, as far as it was read: TGCAGTGCTAGGACCCCACAGGGGGCTCACTCACCC. It yields the protein CSARTPQGAHSP. The complete CDR3 protein is CSARTPQGAHSPLHF.